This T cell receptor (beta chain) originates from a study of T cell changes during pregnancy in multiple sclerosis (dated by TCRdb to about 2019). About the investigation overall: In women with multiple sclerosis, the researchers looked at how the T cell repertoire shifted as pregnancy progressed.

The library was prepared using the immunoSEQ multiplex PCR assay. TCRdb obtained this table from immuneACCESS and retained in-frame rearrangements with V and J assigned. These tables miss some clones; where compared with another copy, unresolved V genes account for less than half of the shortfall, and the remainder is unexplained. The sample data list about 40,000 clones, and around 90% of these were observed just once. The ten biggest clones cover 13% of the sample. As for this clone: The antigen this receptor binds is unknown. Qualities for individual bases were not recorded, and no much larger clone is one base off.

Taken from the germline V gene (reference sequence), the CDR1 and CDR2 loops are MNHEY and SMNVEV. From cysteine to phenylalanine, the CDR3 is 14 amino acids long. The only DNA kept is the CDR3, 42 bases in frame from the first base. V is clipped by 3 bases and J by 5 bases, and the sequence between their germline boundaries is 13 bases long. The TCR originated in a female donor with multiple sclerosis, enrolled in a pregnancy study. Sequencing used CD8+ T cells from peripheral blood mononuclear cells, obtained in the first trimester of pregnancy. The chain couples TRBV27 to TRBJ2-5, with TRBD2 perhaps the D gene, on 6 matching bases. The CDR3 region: CASSFMEAGETQYF. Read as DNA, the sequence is TGTGCCAGCAGTTTCATGGAGGCGGGGGAGACCCAGTACTTC.